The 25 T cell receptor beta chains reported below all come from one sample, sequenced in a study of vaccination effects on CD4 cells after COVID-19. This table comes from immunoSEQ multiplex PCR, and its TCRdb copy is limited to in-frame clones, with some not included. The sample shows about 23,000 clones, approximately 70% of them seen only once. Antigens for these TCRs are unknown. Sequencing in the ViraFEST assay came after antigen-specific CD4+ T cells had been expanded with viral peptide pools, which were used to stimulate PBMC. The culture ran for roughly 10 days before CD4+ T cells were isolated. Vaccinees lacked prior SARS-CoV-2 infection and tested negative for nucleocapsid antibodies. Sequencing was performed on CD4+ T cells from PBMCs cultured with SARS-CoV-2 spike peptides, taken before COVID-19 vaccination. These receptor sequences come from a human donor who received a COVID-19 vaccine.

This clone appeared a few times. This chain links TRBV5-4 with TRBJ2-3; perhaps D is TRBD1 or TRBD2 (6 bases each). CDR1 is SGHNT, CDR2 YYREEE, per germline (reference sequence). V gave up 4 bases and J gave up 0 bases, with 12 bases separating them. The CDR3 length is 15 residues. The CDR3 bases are TGTGCCAGCAGCCGACGGGGGCCTAGCACAGATACGCAGTATTTT. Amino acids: CASSRRGPSTDTQYF.

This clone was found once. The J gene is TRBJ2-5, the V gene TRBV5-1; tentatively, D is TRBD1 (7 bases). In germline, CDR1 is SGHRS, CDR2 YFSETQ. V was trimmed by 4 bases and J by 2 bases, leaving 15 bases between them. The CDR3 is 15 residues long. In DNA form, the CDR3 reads TGCGCCAGCAGCAGACAGGGAGGCGATCAAGAGACCCAGTACTTC. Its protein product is CASSRQGGDQETQYF.

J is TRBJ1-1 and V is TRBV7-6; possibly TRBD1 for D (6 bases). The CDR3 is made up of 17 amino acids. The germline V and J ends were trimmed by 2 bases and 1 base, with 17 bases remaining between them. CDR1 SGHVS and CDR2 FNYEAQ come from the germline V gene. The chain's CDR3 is CASSLLDRDNGNTEAFF. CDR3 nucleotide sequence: TGTGCCAGCAGCTTACTCGACCGGGACAACGGGAACACTGAAGCTTTCTTT.

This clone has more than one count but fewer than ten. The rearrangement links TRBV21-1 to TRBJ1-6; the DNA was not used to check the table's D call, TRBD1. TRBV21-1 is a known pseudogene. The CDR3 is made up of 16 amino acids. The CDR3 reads CASSKDEGAAPSPLHF. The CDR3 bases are TGTGCCAGCAGCAAAGACGAGGGGGCGGCACCTTCACCCCTCCACTTT.

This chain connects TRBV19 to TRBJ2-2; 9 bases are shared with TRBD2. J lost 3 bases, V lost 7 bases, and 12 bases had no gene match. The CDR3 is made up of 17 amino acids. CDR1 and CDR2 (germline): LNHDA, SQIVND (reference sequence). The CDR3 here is CASTTTLASGDTGELFF. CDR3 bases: TGTGCCAGTACAACCACATTGGCTAGCGGGGACACCGGGGAGCTGTTTTTT.

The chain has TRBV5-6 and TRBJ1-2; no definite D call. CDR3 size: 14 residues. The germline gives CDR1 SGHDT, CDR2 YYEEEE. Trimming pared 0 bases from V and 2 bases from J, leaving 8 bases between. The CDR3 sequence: CASSLVSANYGYTF. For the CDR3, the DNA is TGTGCCAGCAGCTTGGTGTCGGCAAACTATGGCTACACCTTC.

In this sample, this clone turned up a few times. This chain's CDR3 is CASSQGAAQRGTIYF. The CDR3 DNA follows: TGTGCCAGCAGTCAGGGGGCAGCCCAACGGGGCACCATATATTTT. V and J are TRBV6-5 and TRBJ1-3; 8 nucleotides align to TRBD1. The J segment lost 9 bases and the V segment lost 5 bases, leaving 12 bases of the junction unmatched. CDR1 and CDR2 from the germline V gene are MNHEY and SVGAGI. The CDR3 loop spans 15 amino acids.

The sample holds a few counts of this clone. CDR3 sequence: CASSTDRDDEKLFF. Here the CDR3 DNA reads TGCGCCAGCAGCACCGACAGGGACGATGAAAAACTGTTTTTT. This chain links TRBV10-1 with TRBJ1-4; 7 bases are a match to TRBD1. The CDR3 is 14 amino acids. Trimming took 6 bases from V and 6 from J; bases not matched to a gene: 7. CDR1 WNHNN and CDR2 SYGVQD come from the germline V gene (reference sequence).

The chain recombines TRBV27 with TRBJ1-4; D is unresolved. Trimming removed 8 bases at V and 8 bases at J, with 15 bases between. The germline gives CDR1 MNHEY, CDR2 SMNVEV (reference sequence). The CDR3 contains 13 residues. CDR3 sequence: CASWTAREEKLFF. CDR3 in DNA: TGTGCCAGCTGGACCGCGAGGGAAGAAAAACTGTTTTTT.

As DNA, the CDR3 is TGTGCCATCAGTGAGGGGCACAGCTCTGGGGCCAACGTCCTGACTTTC. Amino acid sequence: CAISEGHSSGANVLTF. V usage is TRBV10-3 and J usage is TRBJ2-6; no clear D gene. The CDR3 sequence is 16 residues long. The V gene lost 2 bases and the J gene lost 0 bases, with 8 bases spanning the gap. Germline V gene lookup returns CDR1 ENHRY and CDR2 SYGVKD.

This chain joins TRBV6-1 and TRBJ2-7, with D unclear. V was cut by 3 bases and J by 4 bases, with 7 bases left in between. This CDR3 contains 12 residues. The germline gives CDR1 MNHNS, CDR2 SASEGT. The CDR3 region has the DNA TGTGCCAGCAGTGATTCCCCTTACGAGCAGTACTTC. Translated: CASSDSPYEQYF.

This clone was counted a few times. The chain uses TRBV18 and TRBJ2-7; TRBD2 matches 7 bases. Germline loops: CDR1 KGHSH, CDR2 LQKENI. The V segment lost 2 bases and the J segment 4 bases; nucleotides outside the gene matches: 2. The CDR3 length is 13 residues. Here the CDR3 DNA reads TGTGCCAGCTCACCAGGGGGGGAGTACGAGCAGTACTTC. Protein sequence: CASSPGGEYEQYF. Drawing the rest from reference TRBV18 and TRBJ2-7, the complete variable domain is NAGVMQNPRHLVRRRGQEARLRCSPMKGHSHVYWYRQLPEEGLKFMVYLQKENIIDESGMPKERFSAEFPKEGPSILRIQQVVRGDSAAYFCASSPGGEYEQYFGPGTRLTVT.

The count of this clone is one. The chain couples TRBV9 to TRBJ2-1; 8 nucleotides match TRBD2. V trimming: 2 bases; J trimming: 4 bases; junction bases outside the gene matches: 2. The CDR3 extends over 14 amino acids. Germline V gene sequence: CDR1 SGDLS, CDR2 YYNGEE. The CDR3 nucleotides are TGTGCCAGCAGCGTTAGCGGGGTTTACAATGAGCAGTTCTTC. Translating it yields CASSVSGVYNEQFF.

In nucleotides, the CDR3 is TGTGCCAGCTCACCACCCCCATCCGCCGCCGATACCGGGGAGCTGTTTTTT. As protein: CASSPPPSAADTGELFF. This chain uses TRBV18 with TRBJ2-2; D gene uncertain. This CDR3 spans 17 amino acids. The germline CDR1 and CDR2 sequences are KGHSH and LQKENI. The V end was cut by 0 bases, the J end by 5 bases, with 16 bases between.

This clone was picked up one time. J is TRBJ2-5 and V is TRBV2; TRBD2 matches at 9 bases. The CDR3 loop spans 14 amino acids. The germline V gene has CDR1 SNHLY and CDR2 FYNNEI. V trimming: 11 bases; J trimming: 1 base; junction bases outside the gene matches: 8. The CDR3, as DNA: TGTGCCGGGAACCTAGCGGGACCCCAAGAGACCCAGTACTTC. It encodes CAGNLAGPQETQYF.

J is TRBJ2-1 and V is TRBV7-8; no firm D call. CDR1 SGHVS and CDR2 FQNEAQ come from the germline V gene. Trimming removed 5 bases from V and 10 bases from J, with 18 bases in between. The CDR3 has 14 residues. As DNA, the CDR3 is TGTGCCAGCAGCCCCATATCGCATAGTAGGGAGCAGTTCTTC. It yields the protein CASSPISHSREQFF.

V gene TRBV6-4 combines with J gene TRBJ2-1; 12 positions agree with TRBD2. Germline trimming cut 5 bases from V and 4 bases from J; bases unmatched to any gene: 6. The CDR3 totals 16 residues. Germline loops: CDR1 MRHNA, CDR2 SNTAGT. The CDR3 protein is CASSRLAGVGYNEQFF. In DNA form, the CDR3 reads TGTGCCAGCAGTCGACTAGCGGGAGTGGGGTACAATGAGCAGTTCTTC.

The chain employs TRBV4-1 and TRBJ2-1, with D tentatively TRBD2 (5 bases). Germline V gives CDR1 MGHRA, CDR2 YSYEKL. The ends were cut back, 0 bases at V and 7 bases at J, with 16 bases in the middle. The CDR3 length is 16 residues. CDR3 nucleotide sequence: TGCGCCAGCAGCCAAGATCGAGAGGGCCGTAGGAATGAGCAGTTCTTC. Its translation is CASSQDREGRRNEQFF.

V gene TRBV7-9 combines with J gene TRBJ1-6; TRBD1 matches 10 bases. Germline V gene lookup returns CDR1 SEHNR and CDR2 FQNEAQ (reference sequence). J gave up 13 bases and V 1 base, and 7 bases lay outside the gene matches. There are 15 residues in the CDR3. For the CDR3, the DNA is TGTGCCAGCAGCTTAGGGGGGACAGGGGTTTTTCCCCTCCACTTT. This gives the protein CASSLGGTGVFPLHF.

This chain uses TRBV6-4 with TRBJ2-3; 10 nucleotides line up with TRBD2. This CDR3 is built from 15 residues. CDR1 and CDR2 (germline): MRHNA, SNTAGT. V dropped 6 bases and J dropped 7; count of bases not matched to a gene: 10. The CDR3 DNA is TGTGCCAGCAGCGAAGAGGGTAGCGGGGGGAATACGCAGTATTTT. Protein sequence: CASSEEGSGGNTQYF.

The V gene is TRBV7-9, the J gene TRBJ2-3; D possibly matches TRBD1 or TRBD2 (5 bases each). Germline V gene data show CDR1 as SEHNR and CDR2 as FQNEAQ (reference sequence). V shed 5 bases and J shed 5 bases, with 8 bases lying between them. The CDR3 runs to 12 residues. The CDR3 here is CASSRGVDTQYF. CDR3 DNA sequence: TGTGCCAGCAGCCGAGGGGTAGATACGCAGTATTTT.

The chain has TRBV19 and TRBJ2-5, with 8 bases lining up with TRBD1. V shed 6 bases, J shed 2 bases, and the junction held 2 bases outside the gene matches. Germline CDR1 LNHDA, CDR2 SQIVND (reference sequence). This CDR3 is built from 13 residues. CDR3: CASSTGGQETQYF. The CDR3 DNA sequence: TGTGCCAGTAGCACAGGGGGGCAAGAGACCCAGTACTTC.

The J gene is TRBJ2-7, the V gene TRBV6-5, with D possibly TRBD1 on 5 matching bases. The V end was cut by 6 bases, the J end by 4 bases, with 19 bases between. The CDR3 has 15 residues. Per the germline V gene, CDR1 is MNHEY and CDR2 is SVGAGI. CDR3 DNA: TGTGCCAGCAGGGACACGGTCAAGGCCGCTTACGAGCAGTACTTC. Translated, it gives CASRDTVKAAYEQYF.

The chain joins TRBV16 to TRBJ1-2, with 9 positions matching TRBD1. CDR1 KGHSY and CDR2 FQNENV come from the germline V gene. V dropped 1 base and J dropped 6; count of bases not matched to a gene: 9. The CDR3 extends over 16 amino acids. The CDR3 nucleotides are TGTGCCAGCAGCCAATTAAACAGGGGGCCTTCGAATGGCTACACCTTC. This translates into CASSQLNRGPSNGYTF.

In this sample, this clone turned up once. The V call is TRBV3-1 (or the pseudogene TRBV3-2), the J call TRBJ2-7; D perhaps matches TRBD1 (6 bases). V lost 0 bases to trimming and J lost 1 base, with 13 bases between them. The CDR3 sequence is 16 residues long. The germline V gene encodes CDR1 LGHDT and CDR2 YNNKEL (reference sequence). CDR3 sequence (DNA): TGTGCCAGCAGCCAAGAAGAGGGGGTTCGTTCCTACGAGCAGTACTTC. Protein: CASSQEEGVRSYEQYF.